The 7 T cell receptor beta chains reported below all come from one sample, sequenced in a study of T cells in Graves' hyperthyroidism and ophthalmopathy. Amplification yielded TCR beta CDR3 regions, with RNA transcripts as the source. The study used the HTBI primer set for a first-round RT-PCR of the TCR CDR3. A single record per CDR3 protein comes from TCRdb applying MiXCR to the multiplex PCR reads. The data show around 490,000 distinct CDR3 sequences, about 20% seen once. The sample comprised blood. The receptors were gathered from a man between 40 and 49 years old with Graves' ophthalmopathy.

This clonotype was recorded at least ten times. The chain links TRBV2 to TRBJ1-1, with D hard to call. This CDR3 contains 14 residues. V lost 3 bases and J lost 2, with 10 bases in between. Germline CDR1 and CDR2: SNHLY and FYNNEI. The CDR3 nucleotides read TGTGCCAGCAGTGAGTCACCCCATAACACTGAAGCTTTCTTT. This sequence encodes CASSESPHNTEAFF.

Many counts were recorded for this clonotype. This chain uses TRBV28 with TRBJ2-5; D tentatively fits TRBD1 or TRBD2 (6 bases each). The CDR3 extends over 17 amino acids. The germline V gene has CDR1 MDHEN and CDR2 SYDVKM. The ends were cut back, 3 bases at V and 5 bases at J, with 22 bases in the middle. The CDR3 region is CASSFSSGAVGGETQYF. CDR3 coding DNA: TGTGCCAGCAGTTTCTCGTCGGGAGCGGTAGGGGGGGAGACCCAGTACTTC.

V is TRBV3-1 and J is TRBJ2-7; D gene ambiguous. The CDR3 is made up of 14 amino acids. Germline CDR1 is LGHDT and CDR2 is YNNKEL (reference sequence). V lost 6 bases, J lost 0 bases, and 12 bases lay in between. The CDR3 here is CASSEGLYSYEQYF. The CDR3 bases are TGTGCCAGCAGTGAAGGGCTATACTCCTACGAGCAGTACTTC.

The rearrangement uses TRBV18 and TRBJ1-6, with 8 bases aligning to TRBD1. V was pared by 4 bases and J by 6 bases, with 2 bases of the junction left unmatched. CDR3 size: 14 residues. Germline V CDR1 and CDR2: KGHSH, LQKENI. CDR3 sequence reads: CASSRQGINSPLHF. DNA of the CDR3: TGTGCCAGCTCACGACAGGGGATTAATTCACCCCTCCACTTT.

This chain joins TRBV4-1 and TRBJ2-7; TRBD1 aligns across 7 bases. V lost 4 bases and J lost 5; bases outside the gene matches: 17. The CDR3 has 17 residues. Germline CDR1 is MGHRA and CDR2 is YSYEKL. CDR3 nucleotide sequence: TGCGCCAGCAGCCGAGCCCCCGGACAGGACGGGCGGGACGAGCAGTACTTC. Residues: CASSRAPGQDGRDEQYF.

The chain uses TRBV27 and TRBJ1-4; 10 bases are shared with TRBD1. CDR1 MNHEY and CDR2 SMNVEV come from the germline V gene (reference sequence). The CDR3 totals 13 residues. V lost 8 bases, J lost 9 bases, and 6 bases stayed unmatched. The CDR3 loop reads CASQSGQGQKLFF. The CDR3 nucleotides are TGTGCCAGCCAATCGGGACAGGGGCAAAAACTGTTTTTT.

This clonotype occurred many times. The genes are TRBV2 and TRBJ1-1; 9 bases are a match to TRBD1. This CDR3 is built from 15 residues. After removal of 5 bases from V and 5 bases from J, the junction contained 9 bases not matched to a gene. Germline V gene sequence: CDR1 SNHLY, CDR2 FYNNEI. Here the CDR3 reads CASSLTGTGLTEAFF. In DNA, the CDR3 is TGTGCCAGCAGTTTGACCGGGACAGGGCTGACTGAAGCTTTCTTT. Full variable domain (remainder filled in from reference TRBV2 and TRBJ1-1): EPEVTQTPSHQVTQMGQEVILRCVPISNHLYFYWYRQILGQKVEFLVSFYNNEISEKSEIFDDQFSVERPDGSNFTLKIRSTKLEDSAMYFCASSLTGTGLTEAFFGQGTRLTVV.